This TCR beta chain was sequenced in a study of blood T cell repertoires in COVID-19. The overall study: In each case, the material was cDNA or gDNA derived from T cells, B-cell-depleted T cells, or PBMCs.

Original processing methods: Amplification of reference gene primers was used by the study to estimate nucleated cell counts. Libraries were prepared by immunoSEQ multiplex PCR; TCRdb keeps only in-frame clonotypes and omits some of them. D and trimming come from the DNA, and the V and J calls and clone size come from that table. This repertoire shows approximately 150,000 clones, about 80% found once; its top ten account for around 4.8%. With V trimmed by 3 bases and J by 4 bases, 7 bases remained unmatched. The length of the CDR3 is 16 residues. Germline V CDR1 and CDR2: LGHNA, YNFKEQ. In its sample, this clone was seen once.

This TCR was sampled from a human donor in a cohort sampled during active COVID-19. The sequenced sample was peripheral blood. The chain uses TRBV4-2 and TRBJ2-5, with 11 bases lining up with TRBD2. CDR3 loop: CASSQDTSGSAETQYF. The CDR3 DNA reads TGTGCCAGCAGCCAGGACACTAGCGGGAGTGCAGAGACCCAGTACTTC.